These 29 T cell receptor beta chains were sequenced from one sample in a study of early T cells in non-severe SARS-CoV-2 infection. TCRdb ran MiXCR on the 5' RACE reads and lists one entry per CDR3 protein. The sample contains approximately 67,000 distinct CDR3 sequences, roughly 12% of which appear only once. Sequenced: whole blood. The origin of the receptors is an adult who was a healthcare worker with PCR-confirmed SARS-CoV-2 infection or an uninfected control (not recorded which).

CDR3 bases: TGTGCCAGCAGCCGGGACAGGGGGGTCAATGAGCAGTTCTTC. Translation gives CASSRDRGVNEQFF. The chain employs TRBV11-3 and TRBJ2-1; 11 positions agree with TRBD1. Germline CDR1 reads SGHNT; CDR2 reads YENEEA. This CDR3 is 14 amino acids long. V was clipped by 5 bases and J by 6 bases; unmatched bases: 3.

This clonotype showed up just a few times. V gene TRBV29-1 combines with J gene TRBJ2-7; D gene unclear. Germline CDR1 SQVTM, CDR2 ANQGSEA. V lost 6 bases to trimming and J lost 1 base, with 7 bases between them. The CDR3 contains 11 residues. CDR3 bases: TGCAGCGTCAGGATTTCCTACGAGCAGTACTTC. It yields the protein CSVRISYEQYF.

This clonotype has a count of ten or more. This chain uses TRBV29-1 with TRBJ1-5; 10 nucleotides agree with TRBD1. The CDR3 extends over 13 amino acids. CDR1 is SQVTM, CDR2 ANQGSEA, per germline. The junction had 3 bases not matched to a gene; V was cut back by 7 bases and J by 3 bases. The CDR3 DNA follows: TGCAGCGCTGGACAGGGGGACAATCAGCCCCAGCATTTT. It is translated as CSAGQGDNQPQHF.

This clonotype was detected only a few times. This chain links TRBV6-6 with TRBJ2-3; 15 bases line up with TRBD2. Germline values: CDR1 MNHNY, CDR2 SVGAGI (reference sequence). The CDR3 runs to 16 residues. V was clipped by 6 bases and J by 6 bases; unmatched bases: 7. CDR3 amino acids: CASSDGLAGGADTQYF. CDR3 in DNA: TGTGCCAGCAGCGACGGACTAGCGGGAGGGGCGGATACGCAGTATTTT.

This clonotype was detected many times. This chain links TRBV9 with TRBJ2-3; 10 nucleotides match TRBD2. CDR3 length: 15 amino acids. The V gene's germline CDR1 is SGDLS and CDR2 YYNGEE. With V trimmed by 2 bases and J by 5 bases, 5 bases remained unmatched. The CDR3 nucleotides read TGTGCCAGCAGCGTGAGCGGGGGGGCCATAGATACGCAGTATTTT. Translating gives CASSVSGGAIDTQYF.

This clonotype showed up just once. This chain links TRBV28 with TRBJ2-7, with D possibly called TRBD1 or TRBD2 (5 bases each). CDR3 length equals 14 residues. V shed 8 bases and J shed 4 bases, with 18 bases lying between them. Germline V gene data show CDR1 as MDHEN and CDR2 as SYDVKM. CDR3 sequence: CASLGTGRVYEQYF. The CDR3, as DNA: TGTGCCAGCCTGGGGACGGGTAGGGTTTACGAGCAGTACTTC.

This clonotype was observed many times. The CDR3: CASSFSTGRNYEQYF. In DNA form, the CDR3 reads TGTGCCAGCAGTTTTTCGACTGGGCGAAACTACGAGCAGTACTTC. The chain combines TRBV12-3 or TRBV12-4 with TRBJ2-7; the D is unclear. The CDR3 totals 15 residues. V dropped 3 bases and J dropped 3 bases, with 15 bases sitting between them.

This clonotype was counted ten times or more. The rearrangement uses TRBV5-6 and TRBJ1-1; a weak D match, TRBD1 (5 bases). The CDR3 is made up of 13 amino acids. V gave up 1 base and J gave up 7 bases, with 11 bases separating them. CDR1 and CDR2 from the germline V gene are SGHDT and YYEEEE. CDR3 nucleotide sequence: TGTGCCAGCAGCTTGCCCCGGGACGGTGAAGCTTTCTTT. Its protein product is CASSLPRDGEAFF.

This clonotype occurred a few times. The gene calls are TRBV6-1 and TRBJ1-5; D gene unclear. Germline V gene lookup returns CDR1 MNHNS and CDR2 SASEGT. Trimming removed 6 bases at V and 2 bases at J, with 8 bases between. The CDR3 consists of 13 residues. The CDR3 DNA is TGTGCCAGCAGAGGTGCAGGCAATCAGCCCCAGCATTTT. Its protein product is CASRGAGNQPQHF.

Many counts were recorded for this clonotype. The CDR3, as DNA: TGTGCCACCAGTGGCTTCTACGGACGGAGCGAAAAACTGTTTTTT. Translated: CATSGFYGRSEKLFF. This chain uses TRBV24-1 with TRBJ1-4; no clear D gene. Germline loops: CDR1 KGHDR, CDR2 SFDVKD. Trimming removed 5 bases at V and 8 bases at J, with 17 bases between. CDR3 length: 15 residues.

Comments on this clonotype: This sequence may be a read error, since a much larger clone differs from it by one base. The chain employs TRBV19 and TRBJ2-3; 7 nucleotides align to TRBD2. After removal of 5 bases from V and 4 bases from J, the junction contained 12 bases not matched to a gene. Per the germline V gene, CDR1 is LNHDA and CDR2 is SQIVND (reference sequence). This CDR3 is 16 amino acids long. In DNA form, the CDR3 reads TGTGCCAGTAGTCAATTGGCGGGAGAGGTTGCAGATACGCAGTATTTT. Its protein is CASSQLAGEVADTQYF.

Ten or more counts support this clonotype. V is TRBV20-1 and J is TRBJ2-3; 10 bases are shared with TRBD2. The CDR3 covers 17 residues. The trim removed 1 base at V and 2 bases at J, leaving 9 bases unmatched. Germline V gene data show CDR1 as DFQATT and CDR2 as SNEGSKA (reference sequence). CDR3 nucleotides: TGCAGTGCTAGAGGTCTAGCGGGGGTTATCAACACAGATACGCAGTATTTT. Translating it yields CSARGLAGVINTDTQYF.

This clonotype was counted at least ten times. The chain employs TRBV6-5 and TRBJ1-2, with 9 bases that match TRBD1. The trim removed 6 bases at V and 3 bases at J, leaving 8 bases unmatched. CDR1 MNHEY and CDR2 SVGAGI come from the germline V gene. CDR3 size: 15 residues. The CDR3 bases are TGTGCCAGCAGGCCCACAGGGGGCGGGGACTATGGCTACACCTTC. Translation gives CASRPTGGGDYGYTF.

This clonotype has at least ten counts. This CDR3 is CASSVSDRGWPNSPLHF. The CDR3 DNA sequence: TGTGCCAGCAGCGTTTCGGACAGGGGATGGCCTAATTCACCCCTCCACTTT. The V gene is TRBV9, the J gene TRBJ1-6, with 9 positions matching TRBD1. This CDR3 has 17 residues. From germline, CDR1 is SGDLS and CDR2 YYNGEE. V was pared by 2 bases and J by 6 bases, with 9 bases of the junction left unmatched.

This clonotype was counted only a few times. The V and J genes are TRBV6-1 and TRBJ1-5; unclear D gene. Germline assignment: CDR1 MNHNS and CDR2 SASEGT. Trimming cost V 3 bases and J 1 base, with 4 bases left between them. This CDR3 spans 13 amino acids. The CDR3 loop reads CASSDDSNQPQHF. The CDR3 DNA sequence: TGTGCCAGCAGTGATGACAGCAATCAGCCCCAGCATTTT.

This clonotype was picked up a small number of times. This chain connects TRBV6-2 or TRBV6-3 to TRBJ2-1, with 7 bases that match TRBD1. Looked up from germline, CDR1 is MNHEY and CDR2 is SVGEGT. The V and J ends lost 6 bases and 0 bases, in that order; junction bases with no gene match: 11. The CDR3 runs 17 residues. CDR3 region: CASRPGQTGNSYNEQFF. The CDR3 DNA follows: TGTGCCAGCAGGCCCGGACAGACAGGGAACTCCTACAATGAGCAGTTCTTC.

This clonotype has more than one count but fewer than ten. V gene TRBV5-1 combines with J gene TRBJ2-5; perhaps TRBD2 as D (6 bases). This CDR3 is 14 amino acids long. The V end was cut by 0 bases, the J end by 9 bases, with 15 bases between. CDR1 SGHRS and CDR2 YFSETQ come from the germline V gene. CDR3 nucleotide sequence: TGCGCCAGCAGCTTGGGAGTAACCGGGGGAGCCCAGTACTTC. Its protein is CASSLGVTGGAQYF.

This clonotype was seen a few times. The DNA for the CDR3 is TGTGCCAGCAGCATCCCTCAGGGGGAGGGCACAGATACGCAGTATTTT. Translating gives CASSIPQGEGTDTQYF. The chain recombines TRBV5-6 with TRBJ2-3, with D possibly being TRBD1 (7 bases). Germline V gene data show CDR1 as SGHDT and CDR2 as YYEEEE. The length of the CDR3 is 16 residues. The V and J ends lost 4 bases and 1 base respectively, with 16 bases between them.

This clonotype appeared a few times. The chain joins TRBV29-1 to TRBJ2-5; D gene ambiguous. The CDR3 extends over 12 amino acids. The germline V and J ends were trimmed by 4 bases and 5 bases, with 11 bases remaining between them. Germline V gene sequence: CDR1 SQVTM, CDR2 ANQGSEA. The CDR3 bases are TGCAGCGTTGTAGTGGATGGGGAGACCCAGTACTTC. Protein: CSVVVDGETQYF.

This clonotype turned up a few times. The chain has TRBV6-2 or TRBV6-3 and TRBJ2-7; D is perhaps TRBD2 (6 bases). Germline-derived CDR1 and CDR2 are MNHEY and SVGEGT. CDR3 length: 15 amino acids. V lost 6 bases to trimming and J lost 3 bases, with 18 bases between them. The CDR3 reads CASRPPYGGNYEQYF. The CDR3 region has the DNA TGTGCCAGCAGGCCCCCATATGGGGGGAACTACGAGCAGTACTTC.

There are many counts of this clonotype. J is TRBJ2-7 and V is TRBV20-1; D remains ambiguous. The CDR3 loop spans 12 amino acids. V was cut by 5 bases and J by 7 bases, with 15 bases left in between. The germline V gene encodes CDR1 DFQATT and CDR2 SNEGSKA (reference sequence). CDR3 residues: CSAWGEGGEQYF. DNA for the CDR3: TGCAGTGCTTGGGGTGAAGGTGGGGAGCAGTACTTC.

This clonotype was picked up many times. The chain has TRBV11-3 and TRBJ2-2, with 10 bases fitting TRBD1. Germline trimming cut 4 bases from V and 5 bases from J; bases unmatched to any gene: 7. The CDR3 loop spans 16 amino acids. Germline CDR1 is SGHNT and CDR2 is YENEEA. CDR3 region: CASSSLRDRGTGELFF. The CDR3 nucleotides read TGTGCCAGCAGCTCGCTCCGGGACAGGGGAACCGGGGAGCTGTTTTTT. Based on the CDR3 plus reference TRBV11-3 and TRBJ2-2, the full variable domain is EAGVVQSPRYKIIEKKQPVAFWCNPISGHNTLYWYLQNLGQGPELLIRYENEEAVDDSQLPKDRFSAERLKGVDSTLKIQPAELGDSAVYLCASSSLRDRGTGELFFGEGSRLTVL.

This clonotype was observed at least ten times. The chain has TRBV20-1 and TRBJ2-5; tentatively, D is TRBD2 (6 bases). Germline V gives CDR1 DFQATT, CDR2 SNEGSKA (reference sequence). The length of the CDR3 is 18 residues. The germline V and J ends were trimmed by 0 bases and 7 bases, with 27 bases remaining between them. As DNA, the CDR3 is TGCAGTGCTAGAGACTTACGGGCGGGGCCTATCGTTAGGGGGACCCAGTACTTC. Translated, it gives CSARDLRAGPIVRGTQYF.

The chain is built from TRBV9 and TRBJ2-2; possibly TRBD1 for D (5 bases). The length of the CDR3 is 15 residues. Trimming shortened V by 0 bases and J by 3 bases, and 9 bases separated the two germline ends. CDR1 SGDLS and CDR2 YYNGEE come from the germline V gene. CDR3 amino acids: CASSVATGDTGELFF. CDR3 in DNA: TGTGCCAGCAGCGTAGCAACAGGTGACACCGGGGAGCTGTTTTTT.

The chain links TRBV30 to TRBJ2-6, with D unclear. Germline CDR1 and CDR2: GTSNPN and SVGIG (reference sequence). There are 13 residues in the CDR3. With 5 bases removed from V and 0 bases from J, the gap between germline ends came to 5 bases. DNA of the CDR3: TGTGCCTGGGCTAACTCTGGGGCCAACGTCCTGACTTTC. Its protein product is CAWANSGANVLTF. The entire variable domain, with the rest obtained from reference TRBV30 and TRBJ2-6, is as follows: SQTIHQWPATLVQPVGSPLSLECTVEGTSNPNLYWYRQAAGRGLQLLFYSVGIGQISSEVPQNLSASRPQDRQFILSSKKLLLSDSGFYLCAWANSGANVLTFGAGSRLTVL.

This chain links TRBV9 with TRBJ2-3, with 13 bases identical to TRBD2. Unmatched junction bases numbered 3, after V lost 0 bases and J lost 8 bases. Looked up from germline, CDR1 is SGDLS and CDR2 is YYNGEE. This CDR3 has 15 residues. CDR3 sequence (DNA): TGTGCCAGCAGCGTAGAACTAGCGGGGGGGCTTACGCAGTATTTT. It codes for CASSVELAGGLTQYF.

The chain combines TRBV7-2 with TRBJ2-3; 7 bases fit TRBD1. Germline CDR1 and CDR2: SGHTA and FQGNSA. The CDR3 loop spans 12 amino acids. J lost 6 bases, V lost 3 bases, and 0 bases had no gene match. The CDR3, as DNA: TGTGCCAGCAGCTTCAGGGGGGATACGCAGTATTTT. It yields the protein CASSFRGDTQYF.

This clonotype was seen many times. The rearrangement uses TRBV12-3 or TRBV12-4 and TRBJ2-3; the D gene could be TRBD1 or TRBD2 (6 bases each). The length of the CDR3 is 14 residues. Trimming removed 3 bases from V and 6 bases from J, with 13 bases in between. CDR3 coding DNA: TGTGCCAGCAGTTTCGATACAGGGAGGGATACGCAGTATTTT. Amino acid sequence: CASSFDTGRDTQYF.

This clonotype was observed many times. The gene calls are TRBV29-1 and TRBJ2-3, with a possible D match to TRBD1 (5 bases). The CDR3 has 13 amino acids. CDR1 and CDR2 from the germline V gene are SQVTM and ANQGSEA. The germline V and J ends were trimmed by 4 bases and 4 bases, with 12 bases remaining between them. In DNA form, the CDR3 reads TGCAGCGTTGCTAACAGGCTTGCAGATACGCAGTATTTT. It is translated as CSVANRLADTQYF.